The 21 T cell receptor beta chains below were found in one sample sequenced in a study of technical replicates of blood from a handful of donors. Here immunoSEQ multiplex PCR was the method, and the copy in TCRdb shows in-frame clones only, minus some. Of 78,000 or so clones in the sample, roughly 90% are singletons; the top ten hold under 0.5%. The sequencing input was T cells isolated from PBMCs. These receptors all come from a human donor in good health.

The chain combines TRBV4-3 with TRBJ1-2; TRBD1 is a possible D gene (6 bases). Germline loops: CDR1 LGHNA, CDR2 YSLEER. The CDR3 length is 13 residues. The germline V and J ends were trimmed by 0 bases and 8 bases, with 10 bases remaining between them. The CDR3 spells CASSQDSTGGYTF. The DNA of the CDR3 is TGCGCCAGCAGCCAAGATAGTACAGGGGGCTACACCTTC.

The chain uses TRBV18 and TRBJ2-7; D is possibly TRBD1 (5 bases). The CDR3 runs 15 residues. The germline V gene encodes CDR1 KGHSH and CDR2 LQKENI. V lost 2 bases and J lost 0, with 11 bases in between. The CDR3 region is CASSPVGDSSYEQYF. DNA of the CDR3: TGTGCCAGCTCACCAGTGGGCGACAGCTCCTACGAGCAGTACTTC.

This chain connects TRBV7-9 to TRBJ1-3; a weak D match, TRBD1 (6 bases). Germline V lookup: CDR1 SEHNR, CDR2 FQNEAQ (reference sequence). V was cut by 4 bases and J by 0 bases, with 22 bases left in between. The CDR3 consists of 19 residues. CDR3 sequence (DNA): TGTGCCAGCAGCTACTCCTATTCCGGACAGCCTATCTCTGGAAACACCATATATTTT. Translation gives CASSYSYSGQPISGNTIYF.

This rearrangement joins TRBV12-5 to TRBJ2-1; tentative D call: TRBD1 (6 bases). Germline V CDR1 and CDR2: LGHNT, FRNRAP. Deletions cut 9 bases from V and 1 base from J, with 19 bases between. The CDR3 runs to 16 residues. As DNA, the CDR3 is TGTGCTAGGCTAGGATATAGAGACAGGTCCTACAATGAGCAGTTCTTC. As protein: CARLGYRDRSYNEQFF. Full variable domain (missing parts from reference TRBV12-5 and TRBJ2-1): DARVTQTPRHKVTEMGQEVTMRCQPILGHNTVFWYRQTMMQGLELLAYFRNRAPLDDSGMPKDRFSAEMPDATLATLKIQPSEPRDSAVYFCARLGYRDRSYNEQFFGPGTRLTVL.

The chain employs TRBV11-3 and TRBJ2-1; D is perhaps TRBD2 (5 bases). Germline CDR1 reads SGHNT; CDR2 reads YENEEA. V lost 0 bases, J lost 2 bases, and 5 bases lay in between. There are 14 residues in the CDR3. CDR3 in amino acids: CASSLDGTYNEQFF. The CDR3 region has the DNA TGTGCCAGCAGCTTAGACGGGACCTACAATGAGCAGTTCTTC.

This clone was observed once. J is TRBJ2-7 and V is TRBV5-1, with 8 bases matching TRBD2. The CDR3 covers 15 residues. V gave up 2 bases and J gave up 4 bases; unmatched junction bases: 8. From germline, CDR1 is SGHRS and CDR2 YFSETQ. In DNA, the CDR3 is TGCGCCAGCAGCTTCCGGAGCGGGAGTGGATACGAGCAGTACTTC. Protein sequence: CASSFRSGSGYEQYF. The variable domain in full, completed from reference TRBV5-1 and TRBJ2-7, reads KAGVTQTPRYLIKTRGQQVTLSCSPISGHRSVSWYQQTPGQGLQFLFEYFSETQRNKGNFPGRFSGRQFSNSRSEMNVSTLELGDSALYLCASSFRSGSGYEQYFGPGTRLTVT.

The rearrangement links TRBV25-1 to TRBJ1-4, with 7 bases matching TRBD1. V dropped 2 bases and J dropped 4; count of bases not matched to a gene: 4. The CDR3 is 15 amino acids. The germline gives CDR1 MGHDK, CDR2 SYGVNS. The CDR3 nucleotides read TGTGCCAGCAGTGAACTGACAGGGAGTAATGAAAAACTGTTTTTT. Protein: CASSELTGSNEKLFF.

The CDR3 bases are TGTGCCAGTAGTACCCTGACTAGCGGGTGGGACGAGCAGTACTTC. Protein sequence: CASSTLTSGWDEQYF. The chain has TRBV19 and TRBJ2-7; TRBD2 matches at 10 bases. Germline V lookup: CDR1 LNHDA, CDR2 SQIVND (reference sequence). The CDR3 runs 15 residues. Trimming cost V 4 bases and J 5 bases; bases outside gene matches: 8.

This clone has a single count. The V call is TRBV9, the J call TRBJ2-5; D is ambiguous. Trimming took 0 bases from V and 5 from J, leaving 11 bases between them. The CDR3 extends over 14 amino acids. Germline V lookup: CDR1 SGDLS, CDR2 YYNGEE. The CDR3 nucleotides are TGTGCCAGCAGCGTAGATGGTAGCTCGGAGACCCAGTACTTC. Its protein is CASSVDGSSETQYF.

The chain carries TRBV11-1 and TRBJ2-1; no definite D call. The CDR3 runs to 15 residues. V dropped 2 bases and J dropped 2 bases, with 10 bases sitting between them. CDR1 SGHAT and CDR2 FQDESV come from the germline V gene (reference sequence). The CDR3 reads CASSLLGGTYNEQFF. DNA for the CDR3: TGTGCCAGCAGCTTACTAGGCGGCACCTACAATGAGCAGTTCTTC. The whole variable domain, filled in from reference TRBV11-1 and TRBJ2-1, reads EAEVAQSPRYKITEKSQAVAFWCDPISGHATLYWYRQILGQGPELLVQFQDESVVDDSQLPKDRFSAERLKGVDSTLKIQPAELGDSAMYLCASSLLGGTYNEQFFGPGTRLTVL.

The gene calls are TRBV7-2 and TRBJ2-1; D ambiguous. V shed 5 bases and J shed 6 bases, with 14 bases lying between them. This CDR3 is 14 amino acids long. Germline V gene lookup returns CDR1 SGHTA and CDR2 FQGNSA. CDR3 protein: CASSPRGGANEQFF. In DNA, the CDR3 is TGTGCCAGCAGCCCCCGTGGCGGCGCCAATGAGCAGTTCTTC.

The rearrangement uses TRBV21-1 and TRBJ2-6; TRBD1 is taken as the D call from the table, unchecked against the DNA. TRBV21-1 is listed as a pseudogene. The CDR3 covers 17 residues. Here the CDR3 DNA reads TGTGCCAGCAGCACCAGGGGGACCTCCTCTGGGGCCAACGTCCTGACTTTC. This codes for CASSTRGTSSGANVLTF.

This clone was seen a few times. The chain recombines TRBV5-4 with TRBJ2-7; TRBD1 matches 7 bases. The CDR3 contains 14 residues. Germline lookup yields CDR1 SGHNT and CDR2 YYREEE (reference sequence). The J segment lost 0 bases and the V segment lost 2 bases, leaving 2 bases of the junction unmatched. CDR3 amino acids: CASSLGTASYEQYF. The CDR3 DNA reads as TGTGCCAGCAGCTTAGGGACAGCCTCCTACGAGCAGTACTTC.

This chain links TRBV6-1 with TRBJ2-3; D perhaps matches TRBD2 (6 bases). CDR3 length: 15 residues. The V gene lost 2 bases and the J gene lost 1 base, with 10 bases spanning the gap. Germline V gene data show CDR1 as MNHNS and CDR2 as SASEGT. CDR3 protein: CASSEYGGRTDTQYF. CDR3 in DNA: TGTGCCAGCAGTGAATACGGGGGACGCACAGATACGCAGTATTTT.

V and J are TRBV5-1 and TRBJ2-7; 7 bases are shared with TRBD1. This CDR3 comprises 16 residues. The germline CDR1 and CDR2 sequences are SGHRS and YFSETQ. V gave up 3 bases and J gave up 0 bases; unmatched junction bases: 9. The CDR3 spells CASSSDGTVSSYEQYF. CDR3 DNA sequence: TGCGCCAGCAGCTCGGACGGGACAGTGAGCTCCTACGAGCAGTACTTC.

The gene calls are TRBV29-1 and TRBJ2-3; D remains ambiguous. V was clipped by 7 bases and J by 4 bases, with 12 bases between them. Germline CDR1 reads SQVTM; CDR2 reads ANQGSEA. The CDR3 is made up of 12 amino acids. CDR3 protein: CSGPREADTQYF. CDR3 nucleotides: TGCAGCGGACCACGTGAGGCAGATACGCAGTATTTT.

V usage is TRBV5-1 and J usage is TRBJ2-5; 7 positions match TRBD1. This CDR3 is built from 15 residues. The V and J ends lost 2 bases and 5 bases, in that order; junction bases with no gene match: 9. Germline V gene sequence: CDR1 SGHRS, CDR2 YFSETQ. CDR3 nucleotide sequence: TGCGCCAGCAGCTTTAGACAGGGTGCAATGGAGACCCAGTACTTC. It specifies CASSFRQGAMETQYF.

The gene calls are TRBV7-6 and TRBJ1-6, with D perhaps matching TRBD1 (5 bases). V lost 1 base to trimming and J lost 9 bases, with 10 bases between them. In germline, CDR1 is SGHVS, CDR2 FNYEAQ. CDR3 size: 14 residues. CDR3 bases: TGTGCCAGCAGCTTAGAGGCAGGGCCTTCACCCCTCCACTTT. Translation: CASSLEAGPSPLHF.

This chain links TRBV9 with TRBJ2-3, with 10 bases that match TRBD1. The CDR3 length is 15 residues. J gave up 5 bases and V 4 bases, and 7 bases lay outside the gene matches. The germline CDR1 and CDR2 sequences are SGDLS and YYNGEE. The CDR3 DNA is TGTGCCAGCAGCAGTCCGGGACAGGGGATAGATACGCAGTATTTT. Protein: CASSSPGQGIDTQYF.

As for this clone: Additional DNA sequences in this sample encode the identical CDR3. This chain's CDR3 is CSAVGGSNQPQHF. The CDR3 bases are TGCAGCGCAGTGGGGGGGAGCAATCAGCCCCAGCATTTT. The V and J genes are TRBV29-1 and TRBJ1-5, with D tentatively TRBD1 (5 bases). V gave up 7 bases and J gave up 1 base, with 11 bases separating them. This CDR3 spans 13 amino acids. Germline loops: CDR1 SQVTM, CDR2 ANQGSEA.

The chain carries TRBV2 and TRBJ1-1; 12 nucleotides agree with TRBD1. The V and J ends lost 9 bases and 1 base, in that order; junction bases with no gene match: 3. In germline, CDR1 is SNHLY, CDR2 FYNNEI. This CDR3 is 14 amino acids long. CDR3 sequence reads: CARGQGAGNTEAFF. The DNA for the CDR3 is TGTGCCAGGGGACAGGGGGCTGGGAACACTGAAGCTTTCTTT.